A selection of T cell receptor beta chains follows, all from one sample in a study of blood T cell repertoires in COVID-19. Data came from immunoSEQ multiplex PCR; TCRdb stores just in-frame clones and leaves some out. The sample consists of 310,000 or so clones, around 89% of them appearing once. The sample was peripheral blood. Source of these receptors: a man between 18 and 35 years old who had recovered from COVID-19. CDR3s include the opening cysteine and the closing phenylalanine or tryptophan. The D gene is left open where the match is weak. Clone size is shown for a subset of rows, as once, few, many or a class of expanded clone.

J gene: TRBJ2-3; clone size: few; V gene: TRBV2; D gene: NA; CDR3 DNA: TGTGCCAGCAGTGAAGAGGGACTTAGCACAGATACGCAGTATTTT; CDR3 protein: CASSEEGLSTDTQYF
J gene: TRBJ1-4; clone size: once; V gene: TRBV18; D gene: TRBD1; CDR3 DNA: TGTGCCAGCTCACCGAGGGGGCCGGGGAATGAAAAACTGTTTTTT; CDR3 protein: CASSPRGPGNEKLFF
J gene: TRBJ2-6; clone size: NA; V gene: TRBV27; D gene: NA; CDR3 DNA: TGTGCCACGACAGATCTAAGATCTGGGGCCAACGTCCTGACTTTC; CDR3 protein: CATTDLRSGANVLTF
J gene: TRBJ2-7; clone size: NA; V gene: TRBV5-1; D gene: NA; CDR3 DNA: TGCGCCAGCAGCCCTCAGAATACCTACGAGCAGTACTTC; CDR3 protein: CASSPQNTYEQYF
J gene: TRBJ2-5; clone size: NA; V gene: TRBV6-6; D gene: NA; CDR3 DNA: TGTGCCAGCACCCAAGAGGGGGGGGAGACCCAGTACTTC; CDR3 protein: CASTQEGGETQYF
J gene: TRBJ1-5; clone size: NA; V gene: TRBV6-5; D gene: TRBD1; CDR3 DNA: TGTGCCAGTGGCCAGGGGGCCCGACAGCCCCAGCATTTT; CDR3 protein: CASGQGARQPQHF
J gene: TRBJ1-1; clone size: NA; V gene: TRBV7-2; D gene: TRBD1; CDR3 DNA: TGTGCCAGCAGCTATGTGACAGGGATAAGTTTTGAAGCTTTCTTT; CDR3 protein: CASSYVTGISFEAFF
J gene: TRBJ2-2; clone size: NA; V gene: TRBV10-3; D gene: NA; CDR3 DNA: TGTGCCATCAGTGAGACTGGCACCGGGGAGCTGTTTTTT; CDR3 protein: CAISETGTGELFF
J gene: TRBJ2-6; clone size: NA; V gene: TRBV1; D gene: NA; CDR3 DNA: TGCACCAGCAGCCAAGATCGGGGGGGGAGGACCCCGGCCAACGTCCTGACTTTC; CDR3 protein: CTSSQDRGGRTPANVLTF
J gene: TRBJ1-1; clone size: NA; V gene: TRBV4-2; D gene: NA; CDR3 DNA: TGTGCCACCACGCCTGGGGGCAGGGGCACTGAAGCTTTCTTT; CDR3 protein: CATTPGGRGTEAFF
J gene: TRBJ1-2; clone size: NA; V gene: TRBV4-1; D gene: NA; CDR3 DNA: TGCGCCAGCAGCCAAGTCAGGGGAACAGGTGGCTACACCTTC; CDR3 protein: CASSQVRGTGGYTF
J gene: TRBJ2-7; clone size: once; V gene: TRBV18; D gene: TRBD1; CDR3 DNA: TGTGCCAGCTCTCTAGGACAGGGGGCTTTCTACGAGCAGTACTTC; CDR3 protein: CASSLGQGAFYEQYF
J gene: TRBJ1-1; clone size: NA; V gene: TRBV19; D gene: NA; CDR3 DNA: TGTGCCAGTAGTATAGAGGCGGGGCAAACTGAAGCTTTCTTT; CDR3 protein: CASSIEAGQTEAFF
J gene: TRBJ2-2; clone size: NA; V gene: TRBV7-9; D gene: NA; CDR3 DNA: TGTGCCAGCAGCTTAGTGTCCGGGACCGGGGAGCTGTTTTTT; CDR3 protein: CASSLVSGTGELFF
J gene: TRBJ2-3; clone size: NA; V gene: TRBV25-1; D gene: NA; CDR3 DNA: TGTGCCAGCAGTGTCTTGAGGGACTTAGGTACGCAGTATTTT; CDR3 protein: CASSVLRDLGTQYF
J gene: TRBJ1-6; clone size: NA; V gene: TRBV5-6; D gene: TRBD1; CDR3 DNA: TGTGCCAGCAGCCGGGTGGGGCAGGGGGCAACTTCACCCCTCCACTTT; CDR3 protein: CASSRVGQGATSPLHF
J gene: TRBJ2-5; clone size: NA; V gene: TRBV5-4; D gene: TRBD2; CDR3 DNA: TGTGCCAGCAGCTCTCCTAGCGGGGGCCCTCAAGAGACCCAGTACTTC; CDR3 protein: CASSSPSGGPQETQYF
J gene: TRBJ1-1; clone size: NA; V gene: TRBV5-4; D gene: TRBD1; CDR3 DNA: TGTGCCAGCAGCCCCGACAGGGGAAGGTCTGGTGAAGCTTTCTTT; CDR3 protein: CASSPDRGRSGEAFF
J gene: TRBJ1-5; clone size: NA; V gene: TRBV30; D gene: NA; CDR3 DNA: TGTGCCTGGAGTGTACTAGGGAGAGGAGACAATCAGCCCCAGCATTTT; CDR3 protein: CAWSVLGRGDNQPQHF
J gene: TRBJ1-1; clone size: NA; V gene: TRBV6-5; D gene: NA; CDR3 DNA: TGTGCCAGCAGTTTTCAACAGGGAACTGAAGCTTTCTTT; CDR3 protein: CASSFQQGTEAFF
J gene: TRBJ2-7; clone size: NA; V gene: TRBV12-5; D gene: TRBD2; CDR3 DNA: TGTGCTAGTGGTTTGGAGCGGGAGGTCCAAAACTACGAGCAGTACTTC; CDR3 protein: CASGLEREVQNYEQYF
J gene: TRBJ1-2; clone size: NA; V gene: TRBV6-5; D gene: TRBD1; CDR3 DNA: TGTGCCAGCAGTTTCGACAGGGCCGGGAACTATGGCTACACCTTC; CDR3 protein: CASSFDRAGNYGYTF
J gene: TRBJ1-1; clone size: NA; V gene: TRBV6-5; D gene: TRBD1; CDR3 DNA: TGTGCCAGCATTCAGGGACAGGGTGTCACTGAAGCTTTCTTT; CDR3 protein: CASIQGQGVTEAFF
J gene: TRBJ2-2; clone size: NA; V gene: TRBV6-5; D gene: TRBD2; CDR3 DNA: TGTGCCAGCAGTTTATTAGCGGGGAGGAACACCGGGGAGCTGTTTTTT; CDR3 protein: CASSLLAGRNTGELFF